Reported below is one T cell receptor beta chain. The antigen is unknown. This specimen belongs to a study of cytomegalovirus exposure and HLA in healthy donors. The primer mix had 60 Vbeta and 13 Jbeta primers. Only in-frame clones appear in the TCRdb table, and some are missing; sequencing was by immunoSEQ multiplex PCR. The data hold some 85,000 clones, with roughly four fifths observed a single time. The V and J ends lost 4 bases and 3 bases respectively, with 16 bases between them. Germline V gives CDR1 KGHSH, CDR2 LQKENI. This CDR3 comprises 15 residues. General study points: Prior analysis indicated that the majority of TCR beta V segments exhibited productivity approximately 87% or approximately 30% of the time. In vitro, a few CMV-associated chains proved specific for CMV antigens. The study put under 200 TCR beta chains on its list as cytomegalovirus-associated. According to reports, the classifier identified cytomegalovirus status with high specificity and sensitivity.

The V gene is TRBV18, the J gene TRBJ2-7, with D tentatively TRBD2 (6 bases). Sequenced input: PBMCs. The origin of this receptor is a young man in good health and CMV-seronegative. CDR3 loop: CASSLTTSTLYEQYF. The CDR3 DNA reads TGTGCCAGCTCACTAACAACTAGCACCCTCTACGAGCAGTACTTC.